The 21 T cell receptor beta chains below were found in one sample sequenced in a study of blood T cell repertoires in COVID-19. The protocol was immunoSEQ multiplex PCR, while the TCRdb copy is restricted to in-frame clones and leaves out a portion. The top ten hold approximately 2% of the sample, which has a few hundred thousand clones, 86% seen once. The sequenced sample consisted of peripheral blood. The receptors originated from a woman younger than 45 who had recovered from COVID-19.

The rearrangement links TRBV5-5 to TRBJ1-3; D possibly corresponds to TRBD1 (6 bases). The CDR3 has 16 amino acids. Germline-derived CDR1 and CDR2 are SGHKS and YYEKEE (reference sequence). Between the trimmed V and J ends, which lost 4 bases and 2 bases, there was a span of 16 bases. The CDR3 sequence: CASSLGTNDAGNTIYF. The CDR3 nucleotides are TGTGCCAGCAGCCTCGGGACAAACGACGCTGGAAACACCATATATTTT.

The chain links TRBV4-2 to TRBJ2-7; 9 bases align to TRBD2. After removal of 0 bases from V and 4 bases from J, the junction contained 4 bases not matched to a gene. In germline, CDR1 is LGHNA, CDR2 YNFKEQ. CDR3 length: 15 amino acids. CDR3 in amino acids: CASSQEPAGGYEQYF. CDR3 DNA: TGTGCCAGCAGCCAAGAACCAGCGGGGGGTTACGAGCAGTACTTC.

This clone was counted between two and nine times. V gene TRBV4-1 combines with J gene TRBJ1-5, with D possibly matching TRBD1 (6 bases). Germline V gene sequence: CDR1 MGHRA, CDR2 YSYEKL. This CDR3 is 16 amino acids long. V was trimmed by 1 base and J by 3 bases, leaving 13 bases between them. As DNA, the CDR3 is TGCGCCAGCAGCCAAGGTGGACAGTTTGCCAATCAGCCCCAGCATTTT. Translation gives CASSQGGQFANQPQHF.

J is TRBJ1-5 and V is TRBV6-5; 8 bases map to TRBD1. This CDR3 region has 15 residues. V lost 7 bases, J lost 0 bases, and 5 bases stayed unmatched. Germline-derived CDR1 and CDR2 are MNHEY and SVGAGI. CDR3 sequence: CASTHTGGSNQPQHF. CDR3 DNA: TGTGCCAGCACGCACACAGGGGGTAGCAATCAGCCCCAGCATTTT.

The genes are TRBV30 and TRBJ1-3, with 9 bases fitting TRBD1. Per germline, CDR1 GTSNPN and CDR2 SVGIG (reference sequence). This CDR3 is built from 15 residues. Losses at the gene ends were 7 bases for V and 4 bases for J; bases not matched to a gene: 11. CDR3 residues: CAFSPGQGLGNTIYF. The CDR3 DNA sequence: TGTGCCTTTTCTCCGGGACAGGGACTCGGAAACACCATATATTTT.

The chain employs TRBV3-1 (or the pseudogene TRBV3-2) and TRBJ1-4; TRBD1 matches at 7 bases. V dropped 7 bases and J dropped 6; count of bases not matched to a gene: 8. Germline CDR1 reads LGHDT; CDR2 reads YNNKEL (reference sequence). CDR3 length equals 14 residues. CDR3 in amino acids: CASNSGGLDEKLFF. The DNA of the CDR3 is TGTGCCAGCAACTCAGGGGGGTTGGATGAAAAACTGTTTTTT.

This rearrangement joins TRBV6-5 to TRBJ2-7, with 9 bases identical to TRBD1. The germline V gene encodes CDR1 MNHEY and CDR2 SVGAGI. V lost 6 bases, J lost 5 bases, and 11 bases stayed unmatched. The CDR3 consists of 15 residues. The CDR3 sequence is CASSRGDRDRNEQYF. In DNA, the CDR3 is TGTGCCAGCAGCCGGGGGGACAGGGATAGGAACGAGCAGTACTTC.

The chain combines TRBV11-2 with TRBJ2-1, with no clear D. The CDR3 totals 12 residues. Germline CDR1 SGHAT, CDR2 FQNNGV. Trimming removed 0 bases from V and 13 bases from J, with 10 bases in between. The CDR3 coding sequence is TGTGCCAGCAGCTTAGAAACACGCTTCCAGTTCTTC. The encoded protein is CASSLETRFQFF.

V gene TRBV19 combines with J gene TRBJ2-1, with a tentative D call TRBD1 (5 bases). V was shortened by 5 bases and J by 5 bases, with 16 bases between the two germline ends. The germline CDR1 and CDR2 sequences are LNHDA and SQIVND (reference sequence). The CDR3 covers 15 residues. CDR3 protein: CASSFWQGANNEQFF. CDR3 DNA sequence: TGTGCCAGTAGTTTTTGGCAGGGCGCAAACAATGAGCAGTTCTTC.

This clone was seen ten or more times. The chain combines TRBV15 with TRBJ2-7; 10 bases agree with TRBD1. Trimming took 1 base from V and 3 from J; bases not matched to a gene: 9. This CDR3 spans 17 amino acids. CDR1 and CDR2 (germline): LNHNV, YYDKDF (reference sequence). DNA for the CDR3: TGTGCCACCAGCAGAGGAAGACAGGGGGCCTCGTTCTACGAGCAGTACTTC. Translating gives CATSRGRQGASFYEQYF.

This clone was recorded once. J is TRBJ2-5 and V is TRBV6-1; tentatively, D is TRBD2 (6 bases). The germline CDR1 and CDR2 sequences are MNHNS and SASEGT. V gave up 3 bases and J gave up 4 bases, with 12 bases separating them. CDR3 length: 14 residues. The CDR3 bases are TGTGCCAGCAGTGAGAATGTGGGAGGAGAGACCCAGTACTTC. This translates into CASSENVGGETQYF.

The chain recombines TRBV5-8 with TRBJ2-3; possibly TRBD1 for D (6 bases). The germline V gene encodes CDR1 SGHTS and CDR2 YDEGEE. Trimming shortened V by 4 bases and J by 5 bases, and 11 bases separated the two germline ends. The CDR3 has 13 residues. CDR3 in amino acids: CASSIGQLDTQYF. DNA for the CDR3: TGTGCCAGCAGCATAGGACAGTTAGATACGCAGTATTTT.

The gene calls are TRBV11-2 and TRBJ2-1; D is uncertain. The CDR3 spans 15 residues. Germline CDR1 and CDR2: SGHAT and FQNNGV. V was cut by 3 bases and J by 7 bases, with 16 bases left in between. The CDR3 DNA follows: TGTGCCAGCAGCTTTTCCGGCGGTCTAGGTAATGAGCAGTTCTTC. This codes for CASSFSGGLGNEQFF.

V is TRBV28 and J is TRBJ2-3, with 8 bases lining up with TRBD2. The CDR3 covers 15 residues. CDR1 MDHEN and CDR2 SYDVKM come from the germline V gene. The junction had 6 bases not matched to a gene; V was cut back by 3 bases and J by 4 bases. The CDR3 bases are TGTGCCAGCAGTTTTTGGCGGGAGGATGCAGATACGCAGTATTTT. It specifies CASSFWREDADTQYF.

This chain connects TRBV11-3 to TRBJ2-1, with TRBD1 as a possible D gene (7 bases). V gave up 0 bases and J gave up 7 bases, with 13 bases separating them. The V gene's germline CDR1 is SGHNT and CDR2 YENEEA. The CDR3 has 15 amino acids. In nucleotides, the CDR3 is TGTGCCAGCAGCTTAGAGCAGGGGGGATATAATGAGCAGTTCTTC. It yields the protein CASSLEQGGYNEQFF. Complete variable domain (other parts from reference TRBV11-3 and TRBJ2-1): EAGVVQSPRYKIIEKKQPVAFWCNPISGHNTLYWYLQNLGQGPELLIRYENEEAVDDSQLPKDRFSAERLKGVDSTLKIQPAELGDSAVYLCASSLEQGGYNEQFFGPGTRLTVL.

The rearrangement uses TRBV7-9 and TRBJ1-3, with 7 bases matching TRBD1. Looked up from germline, CDR1 is SEHNR and CDR2 is FQNEAQ (reference sequence). Germline trimming cut 1 base from V and 5 bases from J; bases unmatched to any gene: 2. This CDR3 has 14 residues. The CDR3 DNA reads TGTGCCAGCAGCTTAGAAGGGGGCAGAAACACCATATATTTT. Translated, it gives CASSLEGGRNTIYF.

The rearrangement uses TRBV19 and TRBJ2-7; 9 bases match TRBD2. The J segment lost 2 bases and the V segment lost 3 bases, leaving 2 bases of the junction unmatched. The CDR3 has 14 amino acids. Per germline, CDR1 LNHDA and CDR2 SQIVND (reference sequence). The CDR3 loop reads CASSMASGTYEQYF. The CDR3 DNA sequence: TGTGCCAGTAGTATGGCTAGCGGGACCTACGAGCAGTACTTC.

The chain is built from TRBV18 and TRBJ1-6, with TRBD1 as a possible D gene (6 bases). V was trimmed by 8 bases and J by 3 bases, leaving 17 bases between them. Germline CDR1 reads KGHSH; CDR2 reads LQKENI. The CDR3 totals 16 residues. CDR3 region: CASQKGGLDYNSPLHF. The CDR3 bases are TGTGCCAGCCAGAAAGGGGGATTGGACTATAATTCACCCCTCCACTTT.

The chain carries TRBV4-3 and TRBJ2-2; TRBD1 agrees at 7 bases. CDR3 size: 17 residues. Germline V lookup: CDR1 LGHNA, CDR2 YSLEER. The J segment lost 0 bases and the V segment lost 3 bases, leaving 7 bases of the junction unmatched. CDR3 nucleotides: TGCGCCAGCAGCCACCTAATGACAGGGACGAACACCGGGGAGCTGTTTTTT. It codes for CASSHLMTGTNTGELFF.

V usage is TRBV28 and J usage is TRBJ2-7, with TRBD2 identical over 11 bases. Trimming removed 9 bases from V and 4 bases from J; junction bases left unmatched: 11. The CDR3 loop spans 15 amino acids. From germline, CDR1 is MDHEN and CDR2 SYDVKM. CDR3: CASTPGTSGRYEQYF. As DNA, the CDR3 is TGTGCCAGTACTCCAGGGACTAGCGGACGATACGAGCAGTACTTC.

The chain is built from TRBV27 and TRBJ2-4; 11 positions match TRBD2. Germline V gives CDR1 MNHEY, CDR2 SMNVEV (reference sequence). J gave up 2 bases and V 3 bases, and 6 bases lay outside the gene matches. This CDR3 contains 17 residues. The CDR3 loop is CASSFLAGGGTKNIQYF. For the CDR3, the DNA is TGTGCCAGCAGTTTCCTAGCGGGAGGAGGGACCAAAAACATTCAGTACTTC.